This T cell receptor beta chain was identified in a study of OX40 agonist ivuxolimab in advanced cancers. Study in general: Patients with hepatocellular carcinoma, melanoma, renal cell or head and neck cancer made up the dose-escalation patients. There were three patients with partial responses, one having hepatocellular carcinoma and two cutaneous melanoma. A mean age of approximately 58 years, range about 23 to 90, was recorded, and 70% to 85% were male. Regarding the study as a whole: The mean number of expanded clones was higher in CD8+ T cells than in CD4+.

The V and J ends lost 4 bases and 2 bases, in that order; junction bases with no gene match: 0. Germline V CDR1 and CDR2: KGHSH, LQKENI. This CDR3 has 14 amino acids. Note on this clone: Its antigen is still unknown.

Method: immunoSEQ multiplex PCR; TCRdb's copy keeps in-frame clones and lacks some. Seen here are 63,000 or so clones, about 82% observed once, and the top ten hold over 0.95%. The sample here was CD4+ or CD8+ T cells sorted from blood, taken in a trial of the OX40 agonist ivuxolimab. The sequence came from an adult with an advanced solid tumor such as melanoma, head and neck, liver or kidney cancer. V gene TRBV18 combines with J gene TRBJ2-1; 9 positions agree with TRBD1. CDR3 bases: TGTGCCAGCTCACGGGACAGGGCCTACAATGAGCAGTTCTTC. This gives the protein CASSRDRAYNEQFF. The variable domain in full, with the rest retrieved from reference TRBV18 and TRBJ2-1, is NAGVMQNPRHLVRRRGQEARLRCSPMKGHSHVYWYRQLPEEGLKFMVYLQKENIIDESGMPKERFSAEFPKEGPSILRIQQVVRGDSAAYFCASSRDRAYNEQFFGPGTRLTVL.